This T cell receptor beta chain was sequenced during a study of blood T cell repertoires in COVID-19. Background on the study: The samples span acute and convalescent COVID-19 from the United States, Italy and Spain.

The V end was cut by 3 bases, the J end by 4 bases, with 10 bases between. There are 14 residues in the CDR3. Germline CDR1 is LNHDA and CDR2 is SQIVND (reference sequence). Assay used: immunoSEQ multiplex PCR; TCRdb lists only in-frame clones, some missing. The sample lists around 170,000 clones, around four fifths occurring once. J is TRBJ1-5 and V is TRBV19; D possibly corresponds to TRBD1 (5 bases). Specimen: peripheral blood. The receptor's source is an older woman with acute or convalescent COVID-19. Here the CDR3 reads CASSMGGPNQPQHF. In DNA, the CDR3 is TGTGCCAGTAGTATGGGGGGTCCTAATCAGCCCCAGCATTTT.